Reported below is one T cell receptor (beta chain). The data were obtained in a study of blood T cell repertoires in COVID-19. Study-wide context: The cDNA or gDNA used as material had been derived from T cells, B-cell-depleted T cells, or PBMCs.

Germline CDR1 and CDR2: SEHNR and FQNEAQ (reference sequence). The CDR3 length is 16 residues. V was clipped by 5 bases and J by 7 bases; unmatched bases: 11. Per the original data handling: Amplification with reference gene primers provided the estimates of nucleated cell counts. Sequenced by immunoSEQ multiplex PCR; TCRdb stores in-frame clones only, minus some. For V, J and clone size, that table is used; D and trimming come from the DNA. The data contain around 270,000 clones, 84% of them seen just once; the ten biggest clones take up less than 2%. Sequencing was done on a sample of peripheral blood. This chain connects TRBV7-9 to TRBJ1-6; 7 bases match TRBD1. The receptor was derived from a woman aged 40 to 50 who had recovered from COVID-19. Here the CDR3 reads CASSPGGAGLNSPLHF. Written as DNA, the CDR3 is TGTGCCAGCAGCCCAGGGGGAGCAGGCTTGAATTCACCCCTCCACTTT.